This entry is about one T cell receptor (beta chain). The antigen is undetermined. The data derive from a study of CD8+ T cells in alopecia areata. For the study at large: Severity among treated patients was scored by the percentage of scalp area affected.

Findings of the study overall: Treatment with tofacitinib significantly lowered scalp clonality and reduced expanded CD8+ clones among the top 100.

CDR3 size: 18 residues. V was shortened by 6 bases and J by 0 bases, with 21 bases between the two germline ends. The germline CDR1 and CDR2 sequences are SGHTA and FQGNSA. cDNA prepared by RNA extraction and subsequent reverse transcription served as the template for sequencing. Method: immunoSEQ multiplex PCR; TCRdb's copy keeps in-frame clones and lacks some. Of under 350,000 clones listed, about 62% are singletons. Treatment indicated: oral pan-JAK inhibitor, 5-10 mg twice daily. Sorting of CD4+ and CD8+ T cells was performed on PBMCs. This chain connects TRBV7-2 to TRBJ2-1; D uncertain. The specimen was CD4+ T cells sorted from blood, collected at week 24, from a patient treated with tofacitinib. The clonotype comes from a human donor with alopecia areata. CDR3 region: CASSPRRLGIGSYNEQFF. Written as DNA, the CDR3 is TGTGCCAGCAGTCCTCGAAGGTTGGGTATCGGCTCCTACAATGAGCAGTTCTTC.